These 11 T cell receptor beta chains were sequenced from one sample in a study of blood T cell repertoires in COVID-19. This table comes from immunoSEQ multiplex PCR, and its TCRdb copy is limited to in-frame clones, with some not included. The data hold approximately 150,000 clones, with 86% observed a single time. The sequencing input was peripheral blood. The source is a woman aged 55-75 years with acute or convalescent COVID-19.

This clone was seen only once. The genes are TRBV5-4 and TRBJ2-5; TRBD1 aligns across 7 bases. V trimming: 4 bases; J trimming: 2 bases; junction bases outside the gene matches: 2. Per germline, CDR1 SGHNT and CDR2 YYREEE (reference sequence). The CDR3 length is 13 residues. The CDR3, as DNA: TGTGCCAGCAGCGTGGACAGGCAAGAGACCCAGTACTTC. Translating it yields CASSVDRQETQYF.

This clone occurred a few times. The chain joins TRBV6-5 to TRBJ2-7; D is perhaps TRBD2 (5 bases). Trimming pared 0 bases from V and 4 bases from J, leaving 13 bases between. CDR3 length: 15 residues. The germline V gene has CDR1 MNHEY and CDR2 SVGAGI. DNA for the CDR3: TGTGCCAGCAGTTACTCCGGCGGGTTGGTATACGAGCAGTACTTC. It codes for CASSYSGGLVYEQYF.

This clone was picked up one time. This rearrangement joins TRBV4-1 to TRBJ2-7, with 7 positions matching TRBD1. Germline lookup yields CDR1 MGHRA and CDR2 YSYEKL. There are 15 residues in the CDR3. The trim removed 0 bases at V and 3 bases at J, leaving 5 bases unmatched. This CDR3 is CASSQEKGGFYEQYF. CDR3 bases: TGCGCCAGCAGCCAAGAGAAAGGGGGCTTCTACGAGCAGTACTTC.

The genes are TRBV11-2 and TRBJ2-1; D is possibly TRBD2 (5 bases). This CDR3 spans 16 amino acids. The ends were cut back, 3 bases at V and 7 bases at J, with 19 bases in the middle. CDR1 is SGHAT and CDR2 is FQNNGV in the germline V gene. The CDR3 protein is CASSFTGSQGLNEQFF. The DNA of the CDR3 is TGTGCCAGCAGCTTCACGGGATCTCAAGGGCTTAATGAGCAGTTCTTC. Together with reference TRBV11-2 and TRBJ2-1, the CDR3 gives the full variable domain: EAGVAQSPRYKIIEKRQSVAFWCNPISGHATLYWYQQILGQGPKLLIQFQNNGVVDDSQLPKDRFSAERLKGVDSTLKIQPAKLEDSAVYLCASSFTGSQGLNEQFFGPGTRLTVL.

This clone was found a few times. The CDR3 is CASSFARVPEAFF. The CDR3 DNA sequence: TGTGCCAGCAGCTTCGCCAGGGTTCCTGAAGCTTTCTTT. The chain carries TRBV11-3 and TRBJ1-1; D might be TRBD1 (5 bases). The CDR3 spans 13 residues. Trimming took 3 bases from V and 6 from J, leaving 11 bases between them. Germline loops: CDR1 SGHNT, CDR2 YENEEA.

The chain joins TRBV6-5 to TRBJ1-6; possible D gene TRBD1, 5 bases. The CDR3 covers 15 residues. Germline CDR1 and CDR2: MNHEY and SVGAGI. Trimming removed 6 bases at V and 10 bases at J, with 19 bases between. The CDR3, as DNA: TGTGCCAGCAGGCTGGGATCTAGGGGAGGGTCACCCCTCCACTTT. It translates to CASRLGSRGGSPLHF.

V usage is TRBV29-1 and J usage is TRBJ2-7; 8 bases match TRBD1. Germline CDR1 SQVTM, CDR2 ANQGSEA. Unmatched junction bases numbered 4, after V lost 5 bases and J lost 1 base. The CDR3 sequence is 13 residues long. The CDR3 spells CSVQGAMSYEQYF. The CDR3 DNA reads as TGCAGCGTTCAGGGGGCGATGTCCTACGAGCAGTACTTC.

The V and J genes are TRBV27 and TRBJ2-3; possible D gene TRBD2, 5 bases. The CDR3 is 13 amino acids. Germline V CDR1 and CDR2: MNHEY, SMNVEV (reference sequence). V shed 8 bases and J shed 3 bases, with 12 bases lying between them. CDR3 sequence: CASWTGSTDTQYF. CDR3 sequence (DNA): TGTGCCAGCTGGACGGGAAGTACAGATACGCAGTATTTT.

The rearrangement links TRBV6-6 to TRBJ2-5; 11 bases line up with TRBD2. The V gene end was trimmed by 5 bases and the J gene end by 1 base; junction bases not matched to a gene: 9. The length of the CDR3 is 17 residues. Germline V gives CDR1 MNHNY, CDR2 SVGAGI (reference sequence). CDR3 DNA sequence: TGTGCCAGCAGTCCTCCTGCTAGCGGGGGGACCCAAGAGACCCAGTACTTC. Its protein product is CASSPPASGGTQETQYF.

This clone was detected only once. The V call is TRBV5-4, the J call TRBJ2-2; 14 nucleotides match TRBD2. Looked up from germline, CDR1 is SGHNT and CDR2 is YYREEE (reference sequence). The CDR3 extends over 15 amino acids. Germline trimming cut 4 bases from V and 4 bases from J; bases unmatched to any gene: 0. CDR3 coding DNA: TGTGCCAGCAGCGGACTAGCGGGGGGCACCGGGGAGCTGTTTTTT. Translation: CASSGLAGGTGELFF.

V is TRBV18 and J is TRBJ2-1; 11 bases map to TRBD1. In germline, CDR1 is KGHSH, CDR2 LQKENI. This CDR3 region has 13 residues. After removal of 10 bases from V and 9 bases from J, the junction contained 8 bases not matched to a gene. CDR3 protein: CATAGTGGSEQFF. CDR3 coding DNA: TGTGCCACTGCCGGGACAGGGGGAAGTGAGCAGTTCTTC.